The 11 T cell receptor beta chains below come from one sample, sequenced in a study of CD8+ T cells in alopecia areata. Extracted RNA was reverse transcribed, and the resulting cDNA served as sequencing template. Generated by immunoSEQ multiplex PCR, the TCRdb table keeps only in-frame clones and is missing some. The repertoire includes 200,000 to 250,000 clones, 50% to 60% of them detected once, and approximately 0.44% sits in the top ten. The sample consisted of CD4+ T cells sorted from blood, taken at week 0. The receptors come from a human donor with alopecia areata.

Here the CDR3 DNA reads TGTGCCAGCAGCTTAATAGCCTCCCTCTCCTACGAGCAGTACTTC. Translated, it gives CASSLIASLSYEQYF. The chain is built from TRBV11-2 and TRBJ2-7; D gene ambiguous. The CDR3 runs 15 residues. Trimming took off 2 bases at V and 0 bases at J, with 11 bases between the two ends. Germline V CDR1 and CDR2: SGHAT, FQNNGV.

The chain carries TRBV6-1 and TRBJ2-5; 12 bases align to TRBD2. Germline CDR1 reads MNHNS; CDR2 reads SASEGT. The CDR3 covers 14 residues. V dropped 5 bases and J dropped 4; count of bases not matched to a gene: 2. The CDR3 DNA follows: TGTGCCAGCAGTCGGACTAGCGGGATAGAGACCCAGTACTTC. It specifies CASSRTSGIETQYF.

The CDR3 DNA sequence: TGTGCCAGTAGTATAGCTTCCTCAAACAATGAGCAGTTCTTC. This encodes CASSIASSNNEQFF. This chain uses TRBV19 with TRBJ2-1; the D is unclear. CDR1 is LNHDA, CDR2 SQIVND, per germline (reference sequence). The ends were cut back, 1 base at V and 5 bases at J, with 9 bases in the middle. There are 14 residues in the CDR3.

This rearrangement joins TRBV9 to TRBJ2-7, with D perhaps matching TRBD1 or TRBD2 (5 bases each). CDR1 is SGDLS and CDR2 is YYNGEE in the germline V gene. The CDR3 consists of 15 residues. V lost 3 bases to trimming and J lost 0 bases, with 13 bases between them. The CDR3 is CASSADIRGSYEQYF. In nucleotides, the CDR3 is TGTGCCAGCAGCGCGGACATCCGGGGCTCCTACGAGCAGTACTTC.

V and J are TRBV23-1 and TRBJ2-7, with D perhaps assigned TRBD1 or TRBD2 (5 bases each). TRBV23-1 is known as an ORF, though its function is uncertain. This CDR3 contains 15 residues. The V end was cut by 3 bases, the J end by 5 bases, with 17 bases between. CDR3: CASSQSLGPTHEQYF. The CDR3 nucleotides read TGCGCCAGCAGTCAGTCTTTGGGACCCACCCACGAGCAGTACTTC.

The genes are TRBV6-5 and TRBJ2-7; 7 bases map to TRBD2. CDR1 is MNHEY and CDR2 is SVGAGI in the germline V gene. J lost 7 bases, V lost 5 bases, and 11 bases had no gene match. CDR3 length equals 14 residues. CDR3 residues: CASSPTSRGREQYF. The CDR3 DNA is TGTGCCAGCAGTCCGACTAGCCGAGGGCGGGAGCAGTACTTC.

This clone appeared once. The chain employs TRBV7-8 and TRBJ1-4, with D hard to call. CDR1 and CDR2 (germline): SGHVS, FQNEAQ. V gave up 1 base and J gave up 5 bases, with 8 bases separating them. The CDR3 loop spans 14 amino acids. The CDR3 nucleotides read TGTGCCAGCAGCTTAGATAGAAGAAATGAAAAACTGTTTTTT. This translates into CASSLDRRNEKLFF.

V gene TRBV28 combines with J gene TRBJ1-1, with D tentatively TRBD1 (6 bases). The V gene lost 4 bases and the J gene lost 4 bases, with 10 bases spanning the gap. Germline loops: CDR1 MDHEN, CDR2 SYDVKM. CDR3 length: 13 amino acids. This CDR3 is CASSSLGATEAFF. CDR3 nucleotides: TGTGCCAGCAGTTCTTTGGGGGCCACTGAAGCTTTCTTT.

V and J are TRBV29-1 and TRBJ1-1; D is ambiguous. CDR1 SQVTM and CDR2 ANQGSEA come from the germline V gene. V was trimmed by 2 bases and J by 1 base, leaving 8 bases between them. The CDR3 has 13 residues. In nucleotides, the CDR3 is TGCAGCGTTGAATTACAGAAGAACACTGAAGCTTTCTTT. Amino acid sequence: CSVELQKNTEAFF.

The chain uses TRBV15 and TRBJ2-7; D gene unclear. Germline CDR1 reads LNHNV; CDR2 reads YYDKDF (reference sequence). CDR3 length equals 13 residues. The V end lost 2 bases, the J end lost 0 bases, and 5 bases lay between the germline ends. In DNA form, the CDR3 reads TGTGCCACCAGCAGACCCCCCTCCTACGAGCAGTACTTC. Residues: CATSRPPSYEQYF.

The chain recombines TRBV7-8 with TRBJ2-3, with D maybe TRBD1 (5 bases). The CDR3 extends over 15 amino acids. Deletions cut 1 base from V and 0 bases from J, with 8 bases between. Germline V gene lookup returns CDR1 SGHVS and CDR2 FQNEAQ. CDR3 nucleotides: TGTGCCAGCAGCTTAGGCAGGGTTAGCACAGATACGCAGTATTTT. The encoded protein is CASSLGRVSTDTQYF. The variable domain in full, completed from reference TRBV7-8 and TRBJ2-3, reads GAGVSQSPRYKVAKRGQDVALRCDPISGHVSLFWYQQALGQGPEFLTYFQNEAQLDKSGLPSDRFFAERPEGSVSTLKIQRTQQEDSAVYLCASSLGRVSTDTQYFGPGTRLTVL.